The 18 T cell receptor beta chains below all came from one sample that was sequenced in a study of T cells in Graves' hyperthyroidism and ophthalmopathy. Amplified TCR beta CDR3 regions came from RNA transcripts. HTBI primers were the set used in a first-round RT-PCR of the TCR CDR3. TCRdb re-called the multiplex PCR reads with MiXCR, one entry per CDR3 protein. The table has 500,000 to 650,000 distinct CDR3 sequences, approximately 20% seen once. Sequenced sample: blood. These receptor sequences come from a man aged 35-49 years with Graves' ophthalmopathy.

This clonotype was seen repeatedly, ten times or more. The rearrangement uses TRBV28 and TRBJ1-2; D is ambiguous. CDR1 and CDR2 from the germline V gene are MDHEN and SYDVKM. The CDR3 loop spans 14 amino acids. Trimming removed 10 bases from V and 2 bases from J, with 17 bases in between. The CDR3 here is CATGLDVWNYGYTF. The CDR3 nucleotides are TGTGCCACCGGGTTAGACGTCTGGAACTATGGCTACACCTTC.

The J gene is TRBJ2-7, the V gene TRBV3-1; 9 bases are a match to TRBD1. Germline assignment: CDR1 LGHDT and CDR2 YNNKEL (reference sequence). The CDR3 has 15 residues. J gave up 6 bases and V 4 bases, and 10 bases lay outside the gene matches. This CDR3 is CASSPTRDRVAEQYF. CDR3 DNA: TGTGCCAGCAGCCCGACCCGGGACAGGGTGGCCGAGCAGTACTTC.

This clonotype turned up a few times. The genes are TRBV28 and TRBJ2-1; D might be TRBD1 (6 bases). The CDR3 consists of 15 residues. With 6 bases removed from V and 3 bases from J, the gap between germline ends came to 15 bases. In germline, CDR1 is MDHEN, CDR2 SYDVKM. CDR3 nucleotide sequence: TGTGCCAGCAGCCCAGGGGACACACGCTACAATGAGCAGTTCTTC. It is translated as CASSPGDTRYNEQFF.

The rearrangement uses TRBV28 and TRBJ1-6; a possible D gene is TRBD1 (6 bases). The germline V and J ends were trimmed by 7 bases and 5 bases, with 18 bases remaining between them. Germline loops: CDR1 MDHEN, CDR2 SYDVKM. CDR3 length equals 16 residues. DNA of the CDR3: TGTGCCAGCATGGGGGGGGGGGCCGGGAATAATTCACCCCTCCACTTT. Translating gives CASMGGGAGNNSPLHF. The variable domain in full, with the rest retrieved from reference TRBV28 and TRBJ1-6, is DVKVTQSSRYLVKRTGEKVFLECVQDMDHENMFWYRQDPGLGLRLIYFSYDVKMKEKGDIPEGYSVSREKKERFSLILESASTNQTSMYLCASMGGGAGNNSPLHFGNGTRLTVT.

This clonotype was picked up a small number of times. Here the CDR3 reads CAIQAGSGANVLTF. The CDR3, as DNA: TGTGCCATCCAAGCTGGGTCTGGGGCCAACGTCCTGACTTTC. This sequence joins TRBV30 and TRBJ2-6; D gene unclear. The germline V gene has CDR1 GTSNPN and CDR2 SVGIG (reference sequence). Trimming took 8 bases from V and 1 from J, leaving 12 bases between them. This CDR3 is built from 14 residues.

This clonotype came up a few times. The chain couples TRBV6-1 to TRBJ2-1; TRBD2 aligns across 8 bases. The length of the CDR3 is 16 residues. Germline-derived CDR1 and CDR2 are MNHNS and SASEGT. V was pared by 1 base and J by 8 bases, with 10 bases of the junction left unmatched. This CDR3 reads CASSEGLATRGDEQFF. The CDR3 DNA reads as TGTGCCAGCAGTGAAGGACTAGCGACTCGCGGGGATGAGCAGTTCTTC.

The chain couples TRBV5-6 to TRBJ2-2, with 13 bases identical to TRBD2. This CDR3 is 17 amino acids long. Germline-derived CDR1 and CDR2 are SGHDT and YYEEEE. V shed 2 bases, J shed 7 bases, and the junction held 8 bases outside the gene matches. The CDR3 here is CASSFSGLAGVHGELFF. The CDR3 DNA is TGTGCCAGCAGCTTCTCCGGACTAGCGGGAGTGCACGGGGAGCTGTTTTTT.

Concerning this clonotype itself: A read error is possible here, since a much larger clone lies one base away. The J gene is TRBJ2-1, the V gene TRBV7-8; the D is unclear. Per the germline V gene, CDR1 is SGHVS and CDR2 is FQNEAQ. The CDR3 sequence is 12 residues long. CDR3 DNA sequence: TGTGCCAGCAGCTCCCACTACCATGAGCAGTTCTTC. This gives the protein CASSSHYHEQFF.

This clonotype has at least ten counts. CDR3 amino acids: CASSSGTGLNTEAFF. CDR3 coding DNA: TGTGCCAGCAGTTCCGGGACAGGGTTGAACACTGAAGCTTTCTTT. The V gene is TRBV28, the J gene TRBJ1-1, with 9 nucleotides matching TRBD1. The CDR3 loop spans 15 amino acids. Germline-derived CDR1 and CDR2 are MDHEN and SYDVKM. The ends lost 4 bases at V and 0 bases at J; junction bases unmatched: 3.

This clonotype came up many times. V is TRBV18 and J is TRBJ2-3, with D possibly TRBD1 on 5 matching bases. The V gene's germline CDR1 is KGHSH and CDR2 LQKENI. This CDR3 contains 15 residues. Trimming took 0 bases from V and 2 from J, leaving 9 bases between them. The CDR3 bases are TGTGCCAGCTCACCACCCCAGGGTTTCACAGATACGCAGTATTTT. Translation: CASSPPQGFTDTQYF.

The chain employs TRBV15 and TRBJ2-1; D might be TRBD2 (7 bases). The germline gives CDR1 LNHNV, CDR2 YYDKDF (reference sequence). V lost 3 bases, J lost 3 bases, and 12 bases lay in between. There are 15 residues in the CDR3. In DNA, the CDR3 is TGTGCCACCAGCAGGGGGGGGACACACTACAATGAGCAGTTCTTC. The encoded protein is CATSRGGTHYNEQFF.

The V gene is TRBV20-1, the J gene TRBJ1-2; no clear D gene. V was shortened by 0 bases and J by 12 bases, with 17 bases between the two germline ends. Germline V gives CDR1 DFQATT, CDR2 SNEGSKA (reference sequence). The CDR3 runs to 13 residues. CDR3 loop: CSARDLRAPMHTF. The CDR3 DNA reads TGCAGTGCTAGAGATTTGCGGGCTCCAATGCACACCTTC.

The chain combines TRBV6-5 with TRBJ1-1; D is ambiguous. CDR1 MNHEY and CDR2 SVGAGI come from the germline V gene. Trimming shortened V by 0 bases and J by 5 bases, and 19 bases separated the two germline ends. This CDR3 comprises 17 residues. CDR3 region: CASSYSTSLRQATEAFF. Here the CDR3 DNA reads TGTGCCAGCAGTTACTCGACGTCGTTACGGCAAGCGACTGAAGCTTTCTTT.

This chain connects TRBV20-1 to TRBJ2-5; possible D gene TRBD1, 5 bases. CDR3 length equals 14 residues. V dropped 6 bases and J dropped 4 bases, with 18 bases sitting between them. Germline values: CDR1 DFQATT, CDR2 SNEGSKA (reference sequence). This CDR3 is CSAIIGAHGETQYF. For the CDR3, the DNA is TGCAGTGCCATTATAGGGGCACATGGAGAGACCCAGTACTTC.

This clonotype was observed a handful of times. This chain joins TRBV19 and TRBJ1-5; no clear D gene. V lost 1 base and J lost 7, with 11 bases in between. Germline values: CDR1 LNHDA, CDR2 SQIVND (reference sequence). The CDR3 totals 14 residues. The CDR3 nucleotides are TGTGCCAGTAGTATAGTCCGCCAGCCGCAGCCCCAGCATTTT. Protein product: CASSIVRQPQPQHF.

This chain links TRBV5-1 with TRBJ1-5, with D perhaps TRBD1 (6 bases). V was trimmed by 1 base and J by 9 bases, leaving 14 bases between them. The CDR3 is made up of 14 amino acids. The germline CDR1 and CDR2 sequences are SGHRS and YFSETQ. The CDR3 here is CASSLSGAPGPQHF. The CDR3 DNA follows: TGCGCCAGCAGCTTGTCGGGGGCCCCCGGGCCCCAGCATTTT.

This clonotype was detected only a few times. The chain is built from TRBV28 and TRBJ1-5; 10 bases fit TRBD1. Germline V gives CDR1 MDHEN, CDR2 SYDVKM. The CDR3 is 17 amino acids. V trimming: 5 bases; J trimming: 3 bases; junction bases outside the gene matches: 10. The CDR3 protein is CASSPTGQGGPNQPQHF. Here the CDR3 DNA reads TGTGCCAGCAGTCCTACCGGACAGGGGGGCCCCAATCAGCCCCAGCATTTT. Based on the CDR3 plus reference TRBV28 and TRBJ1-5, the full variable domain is DVKVTQSSRYLVKRTGEKVFLECVQDMDHENMFWYRQDPGLGLRLIYFSYDVKMKEKGDIPEGYSVSREKKERFSLILESASTNQTSMYLCASSPTGQGGPNQPQHFGDGTRLSIL.

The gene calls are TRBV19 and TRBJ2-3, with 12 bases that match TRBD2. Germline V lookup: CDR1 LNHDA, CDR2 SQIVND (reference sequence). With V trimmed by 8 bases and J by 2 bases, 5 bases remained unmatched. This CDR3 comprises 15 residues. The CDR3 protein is CASSTSGRPTDTQYF. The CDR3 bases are TGTGCCAGTTCTACTAGCGGGAGGCCCACAGATACGCAGTATTTT.